This T cell receptor beta chain was sequenced for a study of T cell repertoires in cytomegalovirus infection. Background on the study: A matching HLA type, together with CMV infection, was signaled by public TCR beta signatures. General study findings and limits: Clonotype analysis showed dominance of the ex vivo response by HLA-C-restricted CMV-specific TCR beta clonotypes.

Germline V lookup: CDR1 SGHTA, CDR2 FQGNSA. The CDR3 runs 15 residues. V lost 4 bases and J lost 1; bases outside the gene matches: 4. This clonotype was seen repeatedly, ten times or more. What it binds is not known. TCRdb analysed the reads with MiXCR anew, one entry per CDR3 protein. In the table there are fewer than 650,000 distinct CDR3 sequences, 35% to 50% of which are singletons. The sample here was cultured PBMCs, taken from culture after CMV antigen stimulation. The gene calls are TRBV7-2 and TRBJ2-3, with TRBD2 identical over 8 bases. This TCR derives from a human donor in good health (CMV status not recorded). Some clones in this sample may be carry-over from other donors' samples. The CDR3 region is CASSSMTSGTDTQYF. CDR3 DNA: TGTGCCAGCAGCTCTATGACTAGCGGCACAGATACGCAGTATTTT. Looking up the rest from reference TRBV7-2 and TRBJ2-3 gives the full variable domain: GAGVSQSPSNKVTEKGKDVELRCDPISGHTALYWYRQSLGQGLEFLIYFQGNSAPDKSGLPSDRFSAERTGGSVSTLTIQRTQQEDSAVYLCASSSMTSGTDTQYFGPGTRLTVL.